A single sample gave rise to the 17 T cell receptor beta chains below, sequenced in a study of shared clonotypes between healthy human individuals. Clones were read by immunoSEQ multiplex PCR, and TCRdb kept only the in-frame ones, dropping some. Among 950,000 to 1,100,000 clones listed, under 80% were seen once. Input material: memory CD4+ T cells sorted from blood. The subset was: CD45RA-negative fraction. All receptors derive from a man in his late teens or twenties in good health.

A note on this clone: The same CDR3 can be traced to other DNA sequences in this sample. The rearrangement joins TRBV7-2 to TRBJ2-6; possible D gene TRBD1, 5 bases. The V gene's germline CDR1 is SGHTA and CDR2 FQGNSA. The ends were cut back, 5 bases at V and 2 bases at J, with 10 bases in the middle. This CDR3 has 15 residues. Here the CDR3 reads CASSLGAAGANVLTF. The CDR3 DNA is TGTGCCAGCAGCCTAGGGGCGGCTGGGGCCAACGTCCTGACTTTC.

This chain connects TRBV5-1 to TRBJ1-2; a weak D match, TRBD1 (5 bases). Germline CDR1 reads SGHRS; CDR2 reads YFSETQ. The CDR3 spans 13 residues. Trimming removed 4 bases from V and 4 bases from J, with 11 bases in between. CDR3 sequence reads: CASSGQGSYGYTF. Written as DNA, the CDR3 is TGCGCCAGCAGCGGTCAGGGCAGCTATGGCTACACCTTC. The full variable domain, its missing parts supplied by reference TRBV5-1 and TRBJ1-2, is KAGVTQTPRYLIKTRGQQVTLSCSPISGHRSVSWYQQTPGQGLQFLFEYFSETQRNKGNFPGRFSGRQFSNSRSEMNVSTLELGDSALYLCASSGQGSYGYTFGSGTRLTVV.

The table lists this clone with a few counts. The CDR3 spells CASSYPSLGGRTEAFF. The CDR3 coding sequence is TGTGCCAGCTCATATCCCTCTTTAGGGGGTAGGACTGAAGCTTTCTTT. This chain connects TRBV18 to TRBJ1-1; D possibly corresponds to TRBD1 (6 bases). V was clipped by 5 bases and J by 5 bases, with 21 bases between them. Germline lookup yields CDR1 KGHSH and CDR2 LQKENI. The CDR3 has 16 amino acids.

About this clone itself: The same CDR3 can be traced to other DNA sequences in this sample. The gene calls are TRBV7-2 and TRBJ1-1, with 7 bases aligning to TRBD1. This CDR3 is built from 14 residues. The V gene end was trimmed by 5 bases and the J gene end by 1 base; junction bases not matched to a gene: 4. CDR1 is SGHTA and CDR2 is FQGNSA in the germline V gene. Here the CDR3 DNA reads TGTGCCAGCAGCGCTAGACAGGGGAACACTGAAGCTTTCTTT. This encodes CASSARQGNTEAFF.

The chain couples TRBV7-2 to TRBJ1-1, with D perhaps matching TRBD1 (6 bases). Trimming pared 5 bases from V and 4 bases from J, leaving 20 bases between. Looked up from germline, CDR1 is SGHTA and CDR2 is FQGNSA. CDR3 length equals 16 residues. CDR3 sequence reads: CASSLSSGTYGTEAFF. In nucleotides, the CDR3 is TGTGCCAGCAGCCTATCGAGCGGGACATATGGCACTGAAGCTTTCTTT.

CDR3 protein: CASSRGLNYGYTF. CDR3 nucleotides: TGTGCCAGCAGTAGGGGCCTTAACTATGGCTACACCTTC. J is TRBJ1-2 and V is TRBV25-1; a possible D gene is TRBD1 (5 bases). The CDR3 covers 13 residues. The germline V gene encodes CDR1 MGHDK and CDR2 SYGVNS. V was cut by 5 bases and J by 1 base, with 8 bases left in between.

This rearrangement joins TRBV5-1 to TRBJ2-3; maybe TRBD2 (5 bases). V was pared by 6 bases and J by 6 bases, with 20 bases between. Per germline, CDR1 SGHRS and CDR2 YFSETQ. The CDR3 is made up of 15 amino acids. The CDR3 nucleotides read TGCGCCAGCACAGCTAGCTTATTCCGGAGGGATACGCAGTATTTT. Encoded protein: CASTASLFRRDTQYF.

This chain links TRBV2 with TRBJ2-5; 7 bases match TRBD1. The J call may be incorrect, as the DNA end agrees better with TRBJ2-7. The germline gives CDR1 SNHLY, CDR2 FYNNEI. The CDR3 is made up of 15 amino acids. CDR3 loop: CASSESDRLAYEQYF. CDR3 in DNA: TGTGCCAGCAGTGAATCGGACAGGCTTGCCTACGAGCAGTACTTC.

The chain uses TRBV7-2 and TRBJ2-2; D is unclear. V was pared by 5 bases and J by 6 bases, with 10 bases between. The CDR3 is made up of 13 amino acids. Germline V CDR1 and CDR2: SGHTA, FQGNSA. The chain's CDR3 is CASSPPVAGELFF. CDR3 sequence (DNA): TGTGCCAGCAGCCCCCCAGTAGCCGGGGAGCTGTTTTTT.

The chain uses TRBV19 and TRBJ1-1; tentatively, D is TRBD1 (5 bases). The CDR3 length is 16 residues. Germline CDR1 is LNHDA and CDR2 is SQIVND (reference sequence). Trimming shortened V by 3 bases and J by 5 bases, and 19 bases separated the two germline ends. CDR3 loop: CASSMGVPDGGTEAFF. CDR3 in DNA: TGTGCCAGTAGTATGGGGGTCCCGGATGGGGGAACTGAAGCTTTCTTT. Combining the CDR3 with reference TRBV19 and TRBJ1-1 gives the whole variable domain DGGITQSPKYLFRKEGQNVTLSCEQNLNHDAMYWYRQDPGQGLRLIYYSQIVNDFQKGDIAEGYSVSREKKESFPLTVTSAQKNPTAFYLCASSMGVPDGGTEAFFGQGTRLTVV.

This sequence joins TRBV5-4 and TRBJ1-1; D is ambiguous. The germline CDR1 and CDR2 sequences are SGHNT and YYREEE (reference sequence). The CDR3 spans 13 residues. The ends were cut back, 1 base at V and 1 base at J, with 5 bases in the middle. The CDR3 here is CASSLQQNTEAFF. The CDR3 DNA is TGTGCCAGCAGCTTGCAACAGAACACTGAAGCTTTCTTT.

This chain connects TRBV10-3 to TRBJ2-3; a possible D gene is TRBD2 (6 bases). The CDR3 has 16 residues. CDR1 and CDR2 (germline): ENHRY, SYGVKD. Trimming pared 3 bases from V and 0 bases from J, leaving 13 bases between. Written as DNA, the CDR3 is TGTGCCATCAGTGACACTAGCAGGTCTAGCACAGATACGCAGTATTTT. Its translation is CAISDTSRSSTDTQYF.

This clone was picked up a small number of times. The chain joins TRBV19 to TRBJ1-1; 9 bases align to TRBD1. V lost 4 bases and J lost 7; bases outside the gene matches: 7. The CDR3 has 14 amino acids. Germline lookup yields CDR1 LNHDA and CDR2 SQIVND (reference sequence). This CDR3 is CASSNWTGVREAFF. The CDR3 DNA sequence: TGTGCCAGTAGTAATTGGACAGGGGTCCGTGAAGCTTTCTTT.

The genes are TRBV7-9 and TRBJ2-3; possible D gene TRBD1, 5 bases. CDR1 is SEHNR and CDR2 is FQNEAQ in the germline V gene (reference sequence). The V and J ends lost 1 base and 3 bases respectively, with 14 bases between them. The CDR3 spans 16 residues. DNA for the CDR3: TGTGCCAGCAGCTTAGGGACAAGCTTATCAACAGATACGCAGTATTTT. Amino acid sequence: CASSLGTSLSTDTQYF.

This clone has a single count. This chain links TRBV28 with TRBJ2-3; the D is unclear. CDR3 size: 13 residues. Germline V CDR1 and CDR2: MDHEN, SYDVKM. Between the trimmed V and J ends, which lost 7 bases and 2 bases, there was a span of 10 bases. The CDR3 sequence: CASNSEITDTQYF. In nucleotides, the CDR3 is TGTGCCAGCAATTCAGAAATCACAGATACGCAGTATTTT.

This clone appeared once. The chain carries TRBV30 and TRBJ1-6, with TRBD1 as a possible D gene (6 bases). This CDR3 comprises 14 residues. Germline V gene data show CDR1 as GTSNPN and CDR2 as SVGIG (reference sequence). V was clipped by 1 base and J by 6 bases, with 10 bases between them. DNA for the CDR3: TGTGCCTGGAGTGGGGGGACAAGTAATTCACCCCTCCACTTT. Its translation: CAWSGGTSNSPLHF.

The genes are TRBV10-2 and TRBJ1-6; D may be TRBD1 (5 bases). The CDR3 has 14 residues. Trimming cost V 4 bases and J 6 bases, with 10 bases left between them. Germline lookup yields CDR1 WSHSY and CDR2 SAAADI. CDR3 coding DNA: TGCGCCAGCAGTGTTAACAGGCTTAATTCACCCCTCCACTTT. This gives the protein CASSVNRLNSPLHF.